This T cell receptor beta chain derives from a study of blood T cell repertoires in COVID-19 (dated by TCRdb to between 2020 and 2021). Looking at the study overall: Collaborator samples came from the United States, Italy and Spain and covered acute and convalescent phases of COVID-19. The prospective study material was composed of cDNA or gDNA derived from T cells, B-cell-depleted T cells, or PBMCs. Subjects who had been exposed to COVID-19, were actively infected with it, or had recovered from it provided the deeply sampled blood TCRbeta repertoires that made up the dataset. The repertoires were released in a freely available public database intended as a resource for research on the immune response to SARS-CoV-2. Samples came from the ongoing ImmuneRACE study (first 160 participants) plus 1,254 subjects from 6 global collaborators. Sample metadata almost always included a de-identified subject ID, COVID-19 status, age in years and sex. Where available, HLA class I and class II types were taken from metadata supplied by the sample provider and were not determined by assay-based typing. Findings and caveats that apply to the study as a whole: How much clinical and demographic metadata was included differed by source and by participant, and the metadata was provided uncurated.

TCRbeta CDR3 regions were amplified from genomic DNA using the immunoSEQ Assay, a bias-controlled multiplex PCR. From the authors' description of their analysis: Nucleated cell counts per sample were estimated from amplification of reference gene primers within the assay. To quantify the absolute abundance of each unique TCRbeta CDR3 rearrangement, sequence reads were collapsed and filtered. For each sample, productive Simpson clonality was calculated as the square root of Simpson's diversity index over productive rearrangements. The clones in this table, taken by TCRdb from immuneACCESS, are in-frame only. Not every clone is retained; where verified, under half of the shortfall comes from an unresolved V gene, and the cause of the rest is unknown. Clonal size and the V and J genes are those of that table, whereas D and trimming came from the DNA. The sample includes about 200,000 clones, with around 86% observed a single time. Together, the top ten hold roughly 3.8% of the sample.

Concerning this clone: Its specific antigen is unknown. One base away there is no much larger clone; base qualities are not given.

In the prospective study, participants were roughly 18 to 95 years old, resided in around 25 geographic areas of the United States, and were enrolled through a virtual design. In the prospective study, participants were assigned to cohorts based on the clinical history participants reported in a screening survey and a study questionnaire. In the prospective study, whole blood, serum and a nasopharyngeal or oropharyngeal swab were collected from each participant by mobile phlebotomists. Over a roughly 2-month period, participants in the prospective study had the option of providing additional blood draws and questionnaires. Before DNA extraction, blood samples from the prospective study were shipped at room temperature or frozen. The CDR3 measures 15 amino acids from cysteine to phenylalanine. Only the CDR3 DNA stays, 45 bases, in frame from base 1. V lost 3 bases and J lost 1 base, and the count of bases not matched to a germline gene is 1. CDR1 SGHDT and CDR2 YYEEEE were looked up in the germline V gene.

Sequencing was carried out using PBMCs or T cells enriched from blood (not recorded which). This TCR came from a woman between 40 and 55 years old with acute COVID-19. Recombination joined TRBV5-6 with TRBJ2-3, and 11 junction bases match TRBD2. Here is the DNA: TGTGCCAGCAGCTGGGGACTAGCGGGCACAGATACGCAGTATTTT. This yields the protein CASSWGLAGTDTQYF.